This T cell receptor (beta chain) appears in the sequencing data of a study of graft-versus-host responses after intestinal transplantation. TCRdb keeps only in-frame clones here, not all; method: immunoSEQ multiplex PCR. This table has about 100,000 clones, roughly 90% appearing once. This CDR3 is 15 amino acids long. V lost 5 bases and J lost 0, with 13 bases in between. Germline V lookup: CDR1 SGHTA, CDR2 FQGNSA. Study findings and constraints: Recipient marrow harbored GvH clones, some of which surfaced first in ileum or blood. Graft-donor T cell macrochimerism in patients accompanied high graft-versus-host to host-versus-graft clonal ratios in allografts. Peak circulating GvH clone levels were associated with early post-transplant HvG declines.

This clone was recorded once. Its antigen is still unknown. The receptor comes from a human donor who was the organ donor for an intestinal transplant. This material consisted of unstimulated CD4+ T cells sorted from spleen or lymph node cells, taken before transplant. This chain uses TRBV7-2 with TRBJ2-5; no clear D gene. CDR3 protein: CASSPVRTNQETQYF. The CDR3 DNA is TGTGCCAGCAGCCCGGTCCGGACGAACCAAGAGACCCAGTACTTC. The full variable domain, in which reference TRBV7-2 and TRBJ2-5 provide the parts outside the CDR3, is GAGVSQSPSNKVTEKGKDVELRCDPISGHTALYWYRQSLGQGLEFLIYFQGNSAPDKSGLPSDRFSAERTGGSVSTLTIQRTQQEDSAVYLCASSPVRTNQETQYFGPGTRLLVL.